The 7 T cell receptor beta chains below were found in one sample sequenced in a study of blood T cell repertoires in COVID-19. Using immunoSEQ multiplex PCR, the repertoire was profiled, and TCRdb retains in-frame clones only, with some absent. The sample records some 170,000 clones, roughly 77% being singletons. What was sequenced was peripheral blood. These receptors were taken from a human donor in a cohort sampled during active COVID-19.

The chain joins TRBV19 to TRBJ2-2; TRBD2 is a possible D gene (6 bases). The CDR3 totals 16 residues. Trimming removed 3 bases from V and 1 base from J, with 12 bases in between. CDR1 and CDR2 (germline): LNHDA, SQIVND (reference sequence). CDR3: CASSIWLAMNTGELFF. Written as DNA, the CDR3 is TGTGCCAGTAGTATTTGGCTAGCGATGAACACCGGGGAGCTGTTTTTT.

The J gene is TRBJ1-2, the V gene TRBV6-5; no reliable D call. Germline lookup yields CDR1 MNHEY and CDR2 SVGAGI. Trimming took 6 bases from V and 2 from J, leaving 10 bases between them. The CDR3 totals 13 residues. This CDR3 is CASRREKNYGYTF. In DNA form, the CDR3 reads TGTGCCAGCAGGAGGGAAAAGAACTATGGCTACACCTTC.

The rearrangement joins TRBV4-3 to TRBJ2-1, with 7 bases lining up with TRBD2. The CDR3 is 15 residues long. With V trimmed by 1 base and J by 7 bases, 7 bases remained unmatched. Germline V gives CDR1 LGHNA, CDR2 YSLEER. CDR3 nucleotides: TGCGCCAGCAGCCAAGTGGCTAGCGGTTTTAATGAGCAGTTCTTC. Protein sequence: CASSQVASGFNEQFF.

The CDR3: CASSKAGRGETQYF. The CDR3 DNA is TGTGCCAGCAGCAAAGCGGGGAGGGGAGAGACCCAGTACTTC. The gene calls are TRBV7-8 and TRBJ2-5; TRBD2 matches 7 bases. The CDR3 sequence is 14 residues long. The junction had 7 bases not matched to a gene; V was cut back by 5 bases and J by 4 bases. Germline CDR1 and CDR2: SGHVS and FQNEAQ.

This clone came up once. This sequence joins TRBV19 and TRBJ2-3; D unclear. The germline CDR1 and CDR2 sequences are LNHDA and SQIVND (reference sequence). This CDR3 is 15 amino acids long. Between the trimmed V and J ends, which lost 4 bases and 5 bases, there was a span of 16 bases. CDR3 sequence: CASSTSTGQRDTQYF. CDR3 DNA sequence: TGTGCCAGTAGTACCTCCACGGGTCAGAGAGATACGCAGTATTTT.

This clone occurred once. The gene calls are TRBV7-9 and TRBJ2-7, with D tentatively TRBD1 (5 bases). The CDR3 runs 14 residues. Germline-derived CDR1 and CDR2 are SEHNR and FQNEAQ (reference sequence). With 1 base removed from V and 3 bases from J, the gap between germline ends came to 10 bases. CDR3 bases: TGTGCCAGCAGCTTAGTCCAGGGCAGCTACGAGCAGTACTTC. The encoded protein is CASSLVQGSYEQYF. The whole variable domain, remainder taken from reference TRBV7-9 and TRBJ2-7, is DTGVSQNPRHKITKRGQNVTFRCDPISEHNRLYWYRQTLGQGPEFLTYFQNEAQLEKSRLLSDRFSAERPKGSFSTLEIQRTEQGDSAMYLCASSLVQGSYEQYFGPGTRLTVT.

Written as DNA, the CDR3 is TGCGCCAGCAGCCAGGTGGAAAAACTGTTTTTT. Protein: CASSQVEKLFF. This rearrangement joins TRBV10-1 to TRBJ1-4; no clear D gene. Germline CDR1 reads WNHNN; CDR2 reads SYGVQD (reference sequence). Trimming cost V 6 bases and J 8 bases, with 7 bases left between them. The CDR3 loop spans 11 amino acids.